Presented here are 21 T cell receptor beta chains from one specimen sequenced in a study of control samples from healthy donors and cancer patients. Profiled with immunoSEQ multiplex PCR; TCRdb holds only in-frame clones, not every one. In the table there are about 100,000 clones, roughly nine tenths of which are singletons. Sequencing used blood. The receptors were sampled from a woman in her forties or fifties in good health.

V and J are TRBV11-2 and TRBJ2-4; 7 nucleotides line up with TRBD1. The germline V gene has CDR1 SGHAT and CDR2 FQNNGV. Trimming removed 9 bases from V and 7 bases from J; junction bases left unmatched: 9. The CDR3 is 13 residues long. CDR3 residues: CASNRGDGNIQYF. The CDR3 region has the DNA TGTGCCAGTAACAGGGGCGATGGGAACATTCAGTACTTC.

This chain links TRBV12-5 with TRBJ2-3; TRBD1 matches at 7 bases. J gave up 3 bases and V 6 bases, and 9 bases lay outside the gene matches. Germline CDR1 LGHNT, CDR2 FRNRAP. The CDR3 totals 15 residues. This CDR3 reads CASGPDRPNTDTQYF. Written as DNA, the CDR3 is TGTGCTAGTGGCCCGGACAGGCCGAATACAGATACGCAGTATTTT.

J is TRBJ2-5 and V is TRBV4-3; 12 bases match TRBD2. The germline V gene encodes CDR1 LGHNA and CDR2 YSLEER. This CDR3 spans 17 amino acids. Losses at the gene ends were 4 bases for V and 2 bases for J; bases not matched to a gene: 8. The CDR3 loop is CASSPGLAGRLQETQYF. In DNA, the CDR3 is TGCGCCAGCAGCCCCGGACTAGCGGGACGGCTTCAAGAGACCCAGTACTTC.

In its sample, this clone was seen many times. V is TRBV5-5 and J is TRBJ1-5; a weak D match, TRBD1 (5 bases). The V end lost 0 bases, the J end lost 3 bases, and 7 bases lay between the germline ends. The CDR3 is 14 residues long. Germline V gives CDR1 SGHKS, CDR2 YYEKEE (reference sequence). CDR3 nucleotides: TGTGCCAGCAGCTTGGAGACAGTCAATCAGCCCCAGCATTTT. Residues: CASSLETVNQPQHF.

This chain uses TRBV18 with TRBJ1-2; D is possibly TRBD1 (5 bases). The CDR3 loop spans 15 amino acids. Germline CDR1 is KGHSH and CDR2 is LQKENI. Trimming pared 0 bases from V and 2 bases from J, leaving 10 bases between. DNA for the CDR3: TGTGCCAGCTCACCACCGGTGAACAGGAACTATGGCTACACCTTC. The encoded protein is CASSPPVNRNYGYTF.

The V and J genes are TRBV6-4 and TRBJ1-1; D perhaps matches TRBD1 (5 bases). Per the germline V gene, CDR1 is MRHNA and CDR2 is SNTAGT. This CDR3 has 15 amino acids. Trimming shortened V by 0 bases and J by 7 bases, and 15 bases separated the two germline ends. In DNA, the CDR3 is TGTGCCAGCAGTGACTCGATAAGCAGGGTCGGTGAAGCTTTCTTT. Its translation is CASSDSISRVGEAFF.

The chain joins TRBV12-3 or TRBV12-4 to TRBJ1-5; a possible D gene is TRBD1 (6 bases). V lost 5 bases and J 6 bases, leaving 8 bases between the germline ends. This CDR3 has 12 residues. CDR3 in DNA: TGTGCCAGCAGTAAGGGGGGTCAGCCCCAGCATTTT. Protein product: CASSKGGQPQHF.

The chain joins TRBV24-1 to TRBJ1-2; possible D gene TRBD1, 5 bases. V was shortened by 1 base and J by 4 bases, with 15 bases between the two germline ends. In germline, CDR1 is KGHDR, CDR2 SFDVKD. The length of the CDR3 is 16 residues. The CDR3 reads CATSDLRGPRGYGYTF. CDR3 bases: TGTGCCACCAGTGATTTAAGGGGACCCCGGGGCTATGGCTACACCTTC.

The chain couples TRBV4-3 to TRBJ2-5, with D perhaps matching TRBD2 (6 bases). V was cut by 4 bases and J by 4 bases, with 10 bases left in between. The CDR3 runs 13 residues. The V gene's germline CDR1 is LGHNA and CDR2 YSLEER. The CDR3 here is CASSPRRAETQYF. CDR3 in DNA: TGCGCCAGCAGCCCCAGGAGGGCAGAGACCCAGTACTTC.

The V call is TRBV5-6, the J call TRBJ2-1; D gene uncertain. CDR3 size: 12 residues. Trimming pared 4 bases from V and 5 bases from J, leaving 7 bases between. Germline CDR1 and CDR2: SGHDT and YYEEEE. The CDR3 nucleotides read TGTGCCAGCAGCCCGGCCCACAATGAGCAGTTCTTC. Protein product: CASSPAHNEQFF.

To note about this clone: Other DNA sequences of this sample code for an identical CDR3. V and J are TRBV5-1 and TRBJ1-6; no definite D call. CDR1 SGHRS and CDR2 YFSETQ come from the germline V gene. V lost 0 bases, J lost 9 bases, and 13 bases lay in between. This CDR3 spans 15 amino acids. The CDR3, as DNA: TGCGCCAGCAGCTTGGCAACCGCCCAGACTTCACCCCTCCACTTT. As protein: CASSLATAQTSPLHF.

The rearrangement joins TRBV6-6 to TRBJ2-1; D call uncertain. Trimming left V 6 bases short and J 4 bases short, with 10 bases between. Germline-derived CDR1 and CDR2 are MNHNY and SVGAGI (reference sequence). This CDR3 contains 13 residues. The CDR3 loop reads CASRQLSYNEQFF. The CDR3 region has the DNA TGTGCCAGCAGACAGCTCTCATACAATGAGCAGTTCTTC.

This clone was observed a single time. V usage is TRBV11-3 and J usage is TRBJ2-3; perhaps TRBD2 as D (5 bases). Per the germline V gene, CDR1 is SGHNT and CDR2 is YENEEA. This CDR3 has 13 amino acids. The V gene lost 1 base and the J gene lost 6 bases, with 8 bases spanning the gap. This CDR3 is CASSLVRGDTQYF. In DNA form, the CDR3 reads TGTGCCAGCAGCTTAGTTCGAGGGGATACGCAGTATTTT.

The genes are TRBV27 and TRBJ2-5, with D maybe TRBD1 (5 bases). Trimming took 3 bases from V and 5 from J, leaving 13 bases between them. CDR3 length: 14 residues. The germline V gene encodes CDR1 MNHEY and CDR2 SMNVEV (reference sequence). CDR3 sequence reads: CASSFGMGLETQYF. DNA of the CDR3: TGTGCCAGCAGTTTCGGAATGGGGCTCGAGACCCAGTACTTC.

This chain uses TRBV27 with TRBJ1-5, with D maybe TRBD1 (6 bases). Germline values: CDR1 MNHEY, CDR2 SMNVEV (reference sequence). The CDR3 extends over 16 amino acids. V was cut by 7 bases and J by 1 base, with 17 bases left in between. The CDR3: CASTSRWGGSNQPQHF. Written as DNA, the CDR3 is TGTGCCAGCACCTCGAGGTGGGGGGGCAGCAATCAGCCCCAGCATTTT.

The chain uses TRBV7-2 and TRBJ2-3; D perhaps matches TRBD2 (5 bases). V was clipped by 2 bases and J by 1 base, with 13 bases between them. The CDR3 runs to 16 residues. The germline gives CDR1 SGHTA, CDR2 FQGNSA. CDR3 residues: CASSLSLAAGTDTQYF. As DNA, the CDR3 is TGTGCCAGCAGCTTAAGTCTAGCTGCCGGCACAGATACGCAGTATTTT.

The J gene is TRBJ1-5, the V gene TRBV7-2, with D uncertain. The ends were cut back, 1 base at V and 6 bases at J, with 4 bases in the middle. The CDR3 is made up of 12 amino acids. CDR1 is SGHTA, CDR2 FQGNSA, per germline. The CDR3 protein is CASSLEGQPQHF. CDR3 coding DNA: TGTGCCAGCAGCTTAGAGGGTCAGCCCCAGCATTTT.

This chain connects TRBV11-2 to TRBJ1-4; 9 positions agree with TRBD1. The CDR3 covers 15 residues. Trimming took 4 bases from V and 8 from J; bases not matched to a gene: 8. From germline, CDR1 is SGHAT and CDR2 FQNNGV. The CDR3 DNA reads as TGTGCCAGCAGCTCAACGACAGGGGGTCCAGAAAAACTGTTTTTT. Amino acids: CASSSTTGGPEKLFF.

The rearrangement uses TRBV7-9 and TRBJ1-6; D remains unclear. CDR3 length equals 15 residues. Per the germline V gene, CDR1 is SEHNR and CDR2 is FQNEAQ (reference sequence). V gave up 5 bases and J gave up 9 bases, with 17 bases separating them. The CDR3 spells CASSPREVAISPLHF. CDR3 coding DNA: TGTGCCAGCAGCCCGAGAGAGGTGGCGATTTCACCCCTCCACTTT. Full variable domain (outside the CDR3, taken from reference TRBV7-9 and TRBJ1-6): DTGVSQNPRHKITKRGQNVTFRCDPISEHNRLYWYRQTLGQGPEFLTYFQNEAQLEKSRLLSDRFSAERPKGSFSTLEIQRTEQGDSAMYLCASSPREVAISPLHFGNGTRLTVT.

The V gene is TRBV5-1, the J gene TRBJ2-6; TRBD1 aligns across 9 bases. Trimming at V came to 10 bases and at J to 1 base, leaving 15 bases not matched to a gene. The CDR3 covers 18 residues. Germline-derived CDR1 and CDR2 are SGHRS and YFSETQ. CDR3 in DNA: TGCGCCGGATCTAACAGGGGGCTTTCTTTTTCTGGGGCCAACGTCCTGACTTTC. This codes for CAGSNRGLSFSGANVLTF.

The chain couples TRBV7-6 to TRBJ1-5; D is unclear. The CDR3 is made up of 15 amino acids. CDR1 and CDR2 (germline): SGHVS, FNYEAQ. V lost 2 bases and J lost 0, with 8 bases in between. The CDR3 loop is CASSLWPDSNQPQHF. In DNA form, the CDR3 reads TGTGCCAGCAGCTTATGGCCCGATAGCAATCAGCCCCAGCATTTT.